This passage covers 10 T cell receptor beta chains from one sample sequenced in a study of T-cell memory formation after mild COVID-19. TCRdb independently ran MiXCR on the 5' RACE reads; one entry per CDR3 protein. The repertoire consists of around 340,000 distinct CDR3 sequences, with around 13% occurring once and the leading ten covering about 20%. Specimen: PBMCs or a T cell subset sorted from them (not recorded which). All receptors derive from a man aged 18 to 30 who had mild COVID-19 (a few samples of this study predate the infection). Cell type and time point are not known.

This clonotype has a handful of counts. V is TRBV11-2 and J is TRBJ2-5; 7 nucleotides match TRBD1. Trimming removed 5 bases from V and 2 bases from J; junction bases left unmatched: 5. CDR3 size: 14 residues. The germline gives CDR1 SGHAT, CDR2 FQNNGV. The chain's CDR3 is CASSDPGQQETQYF. CDR3 in DNA: TGTGCCAGCAGCGATCCGGGACAGCAAGAGACCCAGTACTTC.

The table lists this clonotype with a few counts. The rearrangement links TRBV27 to TRBJ2-3; D gene ambiguous. Trimming took off 3 bases at V and 4 bases at J, with 11 bases between the two ends. The CDR3 is 14 residues long. Germline V gene sequence: CDR1 MNHEY, CDR2 SMNVEV (reference sequence). In nucleotides, the CDR3 is TGTGCCAGCAGTTTGGGGTTTCGAGCAGATACGCAGTATTTT. This gives the protein CASSLGFRADTQYF.

A few counts support this clonotype. The rearrangement links TRBV10-3 to TRBJ2-7, with D possibly matching TRBD1 (6 bases). Trimming removed 10 bases from V and 5 bases from J, with 15 bases in between. CDR3 size: 12 residues. The V gene's germline CDR1 is ENHRY and CDR2 SYGVKD. DNA for the CDR3: TGTGCCACGAGACCGAGGACAGACGAGCAGTACTTC. It encodes CATRPRTDEQYF.

This rearrangement joins TRBV19 to TRBJ2-3; 7 nucleotides line up with TRBD1. The CDR3 runs 14 residues. Trimming took 3 bases from V and 10 from J; bases not matched to a gene: 10. Germline assignment: CDR1 LNHDA and CDR2 SQIVND (reference sequence). CDR3 nucleotides: TGTGCCAGTAGTATGGCAACGCGACAGGGAGCGCAGTATTTT. Amino acids: CASSMATRQGAQYF.

The chain employs TRBV10-3 and TRBJ2-2; 13 nucleotides line up with TRBD2. J lost 0 bases, V lost 4 bases, and 8 bases had no gene match. Germline V gives CDR1 ENHRY, CDR2 SYGVKD. The CDR3 is 19 residues long. Here the CDR3 reads CAISGGTSGETANTGELFF. The CDR3 DNA is TGTGCCATCAGTGGAGGGACTAGCGGGGAAACAGCGAACACCGGGGAGCTGTTTTTT.

This clonotype was counted at least ten times. The chain couples TRBV6-4 to TRBJ2-1; no clear D. Per germline, CDR1 MRHNA and CDR2 SNTAGT. The CDR3 length is 13 residues. With 5 bases removed from V and 0 bases from J, the gap between germline ends came to 5 bases. The CDR3 is CASSPTSYNEQFF. The CDR3 DNA sequence: TGTGCCAGCAGTCCCACCTCCTACAATGAGCAGTTCTTC.

The chain carries TRBV10-2 and TRBJ2-1, with a possible D match to TRBD2 (6 bases). The germline gives CDR1 WSHSY, CDR2 SAAADI. This CDR3 contains 13 residues. Between the trimmed V and J ends, which lost 11 bases and 8 bases, there was a span of 19 bases. CDR3 in DNA: TGCGCCGCGGGACGCCGGCTGTCTTATGAGCAGTTCTTC. Encoded protein: CAAGRRLSYEQFF.

The chain carries TRBV6-5 and TRBJ2-7, with D perhaps TRBD1 (6 bases). V lost 2 bases to trimming and J lost 6 bases, with 17 bases between them. The CDR3 has 15 residues. Germline V gene lookup returns CDR1 MNHEY and CDR2 SVGAGI. The CDR3 reads CASSYQAGVGSEQYF. The CDR3 coding sequence is TGTGCCAGCAGTTACCAGGCAGGGGTCGGGTCCGAGCAGTACTTC.

The chain employs TRBV4-3 and TRBJ2-1, with 7 bases that match TRBD1. V dropped 1 base and J dropped 10; count of bases not matched to a gene: 13. The germline CDR1 and CDR2 sequences are LGHNA and YSLEER. The CDR3 contains 16 residues. For the CDR3, the DNA is TGCGCCAGCAGCCAAGGTCCGGCGACAGGGATACGGGAGCAGTTCTTC. Translated, it gives CASSQGPATGIREQFF.

The chain joins TRBV9 to TRBJ2-5; a possible D gene is TRBD2 (6 bases). V shed 1 base and J shed 1 base, with 17 bases lying between them. The CDR3 has 17 residues. The germline V gene encodes CDR1 SGDLS and CDR2 YYNGEE. The CDR3 DNA sequence: TGTGCCAGCAGCGTATCCCCCGGAGGGGCCCTCCAAGAGACCCAGTACTTC. Its protein product is CASSVSPGGALQETQYF.